Listed here is a single T cell receptor beta chain. Study processing details: By means of reference gene primer amplification, nucleated cell counts were estimated. Only in-frame clones appear in the TCRdb table, and some are missing; sequencing was by immunoSEQ multiplex PCR. V, J and clone size are taken as reported in that table, and D and trimming were inferred from the DNA itself. The profile shows about 250,000 clones, 70% to 90% of them singletons. The data originate from a study of blood T cell repertoires in COVID-19. Study information: PBMCs, B-cell-depleted T cells, or T cells were the source of the cDNA or gDNA that made up the material.

Sequencing was performed on PBMCs or T cells enriched from blood (not recorded which). This clonotype was obtained from a woman in her 50s who had been exposed to COVID-19.

Written as DNA, the CDR3 is TGTGCCACCAGCGCCCGGACAGGTATGACTGAAGCTTTCTTT. Its protein is CATSARTGMTEAFF. This chain uses TRBV15 with TRBJ1-1, with 7 positions matching TRBD1. This CDR3 has 14 amino acids. V dropped 5 bases and J dropped 5; count of bases not matched to a gene: 8. Germline values: CDR1 LNHNV, CDR2 YYDKDF (reference sequence).